The clone carrying this T cell receptor (beta chain) was seen just once. Its specificity is unknown. Generated by immunoSEQ multiplex PCR, the TCRdb table keeps only in-frame clones and is missing some. The sample holds fewer than 90,000 clones, around nine tenths seen once. This sample stems from a study of OX40 agonist ivuxolimab in advanced cancers. Study overall: An agonistic human IgG2 monoclonal antibody against OX40 (CD134) was given. The eligibility criteria allowed prior anti-PD-1, anti-PD-L1 or anti-CTLA-4 therapy, and around 40% had some.

General study points: Expanded clones belonging to CD8+ T cells outnumbered, on average, those of CD4+.

This clonotype was sampled from an adult with an advanced solid tumor such as melanoma, head and neck, liver or kidney cancer. This sample comprised CD4+ or CD8+ T cells sorted from blood, obtained in a trial of the OX40 agonist ivuxolimab.

CDR3 bases: TGTGCCAGCAGCCTCGGGAGGGGGCTGAGCTATGGCTACACCTTC. As protein: CASSLGRGLSYGYTF. The chain couples TRBV7-9 to TRBJ1-2; TRBD1 aligns across 7 bases. Per germline, CDR1 SEHNR and CDR2 FQNEAQ (reference sequence). The junction had 10 bases not matched to a gene; V was cut back by 5 bases and J by 4 bases. The CDR3 consists of 15 residues.